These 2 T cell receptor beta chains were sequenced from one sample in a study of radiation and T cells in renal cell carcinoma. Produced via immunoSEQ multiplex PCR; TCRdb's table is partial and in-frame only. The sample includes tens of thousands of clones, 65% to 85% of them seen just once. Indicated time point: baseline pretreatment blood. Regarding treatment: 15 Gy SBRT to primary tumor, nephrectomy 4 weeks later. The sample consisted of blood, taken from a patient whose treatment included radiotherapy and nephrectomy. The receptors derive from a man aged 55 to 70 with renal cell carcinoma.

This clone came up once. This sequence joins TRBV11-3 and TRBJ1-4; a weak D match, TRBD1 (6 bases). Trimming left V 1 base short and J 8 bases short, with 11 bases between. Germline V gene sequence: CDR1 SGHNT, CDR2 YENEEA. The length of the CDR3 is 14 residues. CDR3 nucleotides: TGTGCCAGCAGCTTAGCGACAGGTGACGAAAAACTGTTTTTT. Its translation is CASSLATGDEKLFF.

CDR3 nucleotides: TGTGCCATCAGTGTCGATGCAGGGAGCAACTATGGCTACACCTTC. This encodes CAISVDAGSNYGYTF. The chain uses TRBV10-3 and TRBJ1-2, with a possible D match to TRBD1 (5 bases). V was shortened by 4 bases and J by 2 bases, with 14 bases between the two germline ends. The CDR3 spans 15 residues. Germline lookup yields CDR1 ENHRY and CDR2 SYGVKD.